Following are 5 T cell receptor beta chains from one sample sequenced in a study of CD8 T cells in Susac syndrome. cDNA came from approximately 0.5 to 1 ug RNA primed by random hexamers. TCRdb ran MiXCR on the immunoSEQ multiplex PCR reads and lists one entry per CDR3 protein. The sample has about 150,000 distinct CDR3 sequences; about 94% are singletons. The sequenced sample was CD8+ T cells from PBMCs. The receptors shown here come from a human donor with multiple sclerosis.

This clonotype was picked up one time. This chain links TRBV19 with TRBJ1-5; D may be TRBD1 (6 bases). This CDR3 has 17 amino acids. Germline values: CDR1 LNHDA, CDR2 SQIVND (reference sequence). V was pared by 3 bases and J by 0 bases, with 15 bases between. The CDR3 region has the DNA TGTGCCAGTAGTATTGGTGGACAGAAGTATAGCAATCAGCCCCAGCATTTT. Its protein product is CASSIGGQKYSNQPQHF. Looking up the rest from reference TRBV19 and TRBJ1-5 gives the full variable domain: DGGITQSPKYLFRKEGQNVTLSCEQNLNHDAMYWYRQDPGQGLRLIYYSQIVNDFQKGDIAEGYSVSREKKESFPLTVTSAQKNPTAFYLCASSIGGQKYSNQPQHFGDGTRLSIL.

The DNA for the CDR3 is TGTGCCAGCAGACCCAGACAGGGAATCGACGAGCAGTACTTC. This gives the protein CASRPRQGIDEQYF. The chain employs TRBV7-9 and TRBJ2-7, with 7 bases aligning to TRBD1. The CDR3 is 14 amino acids. Germline V CDR1 and CDR2: SEHNR, FQNEAQ (reference sequence). V trimming: 6 bases; J trimming: 5 bases; junction bases outside the gene matches: 10.

The chain carries TRBV12-3 or TRBV12-4 and TRBJ1-1; D gene uncertain. Trimming left V 6 bases short and J 3 bases short, with 20 bases between. The CDR3 is made up of 16 amino acids. In DNA form, the CDR3 reads TGTGCCAGCAGCCCACCCCTGGTCTCTGGGGACACTGAAGCTTTCTTT. It codes for CASSPPLVSGDTEAFF.

J is TRBJ1-1 and V is TRBV7-9; the D gene is possibly TRBD1 (5 bases). V was clipped by 5 bases and J by 3 bases, with 10 bases between them. CDR3 length equals 13 residues. The germline V gene has CDR1 SEHNR and CDR2 FQNEAQ (reference sequence). CDR3 in amino acids: CASSLTGDTEAFF. CDR3 sequence (DNA): TGTGCCAGCAGCCTCACGGGGGACACTGAAGCTTTCTTT.

The rearrangement links TRBV9 to TRBJ2-3; 7 positions match TRBD1. The CDR3 extends over 17 amino acids. Germline lookup yields CDR1 SGDLS and CDR2 YYNGEE. V gave up 1 base and J gave up 0 bases; unmatched junction bases: 8. The CDR3 loop reads CASSVKAGTASTDTQYF. The DNA for the CDR3 is TGTGCCAGCAGCGTAAAAGCTGGGACAGCTAGCACAGATACGCAGTATTTT.